Presented here are 5 T cell receptor beta chains from one specimen sequenced in a study of cytomegalovirus exposure and HLA in healthy donors. With 60 Vbeta and 13 Jbeta primers, the PCR was carried out. Profiled with immunoSEQ multiplex PCR; TCRdb holds only in-frame clones, not every one. The sample includes around 100,000 clones, around 80% of them seen just once. The sample was PBMCs. These receptors all stem from a man aged 25 to 40 in good health and CMV-seronegative.

The chain employs TRBV7-8 and TRBJ2-5; 14 nucleotides line up with TRBD2. The germline gives CDR1 SGHVS, CDR2 FQNEAQ. The CDR3 loop spans 17 amino acids. Trimming removed 3 bases from V and 4 bases from J; junction bases left unmatched: 7. The CDR3 here is CASSLLVTSGGGETQYF. CDR3 nucleotides: TGTGCCAGCAGCTTGCTCGTGACTAGCGGGGGGGGAGAGACCCAGTACTTC.

The chain is built from TRBV5-5 and TRBJ1-1; no reliable D call. This CDR3 region has 12 residues. The germline V gene encodes CDR1 SGHKS and CDR2 YYEKEE (reference sequence). V lost 3 bases and J lost 8, with 11 bases in between. DNA of the CDR3: TGTGCCAGCAGCTCCCCTCGAGGGGAAGCTTTCTTT. It translates to CASSSPRGEAFF.

The CDR3 DNA is TGTGCCACAACGCGCCGGGACTCTGTCTACGAGCAGTACTTC. Residues: CATTRRDSVYEQYF. V is TRBV30 and J is TRBJ2-7; possibly TRBD2 for D (6 bases). The germline V gene encodes CDR1 GTSNPN and CDR2 SVGIG (reference sequence). The CDR3 extends over 14 amino acids. V was trimmed by 8 bases and J by 3 bases, leaving 20 bases between them.

The rearrangement uses TRBV11-2 and TRBJ1-1; D uncertain. The CDR3 has 12 amino acids. The V gene's germline CDR1 is SGHAT and CDR2 FQNNGV. Trimming stripped 2 bases from V and 3 bases from J, with 4 bases between. The CDR3 nucleotides are TGTGCCAGCAGCTTACAGTACACTGAAGCTTTCTTT. This sequence encodes CASSLQYTEAFF.

The V call is TRBV10-2, the J call TRBJ1-2, with 7 bases lining up with TRBD1. This CDR3 comprises 12 residues. CDR1 is WSHSY, CDR2 SAAADI, per germline. Unmatched junction bases numbered 8, after V lost 6 bases and J lost 10 bases. CDR3 in DNA: TGCGCCAGCAGCCCTACTACAGGGGCCTACACCTTC. This codes for CASSPTTGAYTF.